The clone carrying this TCR beta chain is a singleton in its sample. The sample comes from a study of blood T cell repertoires in COVID-19. The overall study: Researchers got acute and convalescent COVID-19 samples from the United States, Italy and Spain. PBMCs, B-cell-depleted T cells, or T cells provided the cDNA or gDNA that made up the material.

Original processing methods: The authors estimated nucleated cell counts from reference gene primer amplification. This table comes from immunoSEQ multiplex PCR, and its TCRdb copy is limited to in-frame clones, with some not included. V, J and clone size derive from that table, while D and trimming were established from the DNA sequence. The profile shows approximately 200,000 clones, about 91% of them singletons. The receptor comes from a young man with active or convalescent COVID-19. Sequencing was carried out using peripheral blood.

The CDR3 region has the DNA TGTGCCAGCAGTTTGAAGGCAGGGCGAGCTTTCTTT. Its protein is CASSLKAGRAFF. The chain combines TRBV28 with TRBJ1-1; possible D gene TRBD1, 5 bases. Deletions cut 3 bases from V and 10 bases from J, with 12 bases between. The germline V gene has CDR1 MDHEN and CDR2 SYDVKM. The CDR3 is 12 residues long.